This entry is about one T cell receptor (beta chain). The source of the sample is a study of blood T cell repertoires in COVID-19. Looking at the study overall: Italy, Spain and the United States were the sources of the convalescent and acute COVID-19 samples. The analysed material was cDNA or gDNA that came from T cells, B-cell-depleted T cells, or PBMCs.

In the authors' methods: Nucleated cell counts were estimated from reference gene primer amplification. Profiling relied on immunoSEQ multiplex PCR, and the TCRdb table lists in-frame clones only, not all of them. The V and J calls and the clone size are those of that table, but D and trimming were determined from the DNA. Of some 110,000 clones listed, around 80% were seen once; the top ten hold less than 7.5%. Between the trimmed V and J ends, which lost 3 bases and 3 bases, there was a span of 9 bases. CDR1 and CDR2 (germline): SNHLY, FYNNEI. The length of the CDR3 is 14 residues. V usage is TRBV2 and J usage is TRBJ1-5; no reliable D call. The sample taken for sequencing was peripheral blood. The receptor was derived from a man aged 70 or older with acute or convalescent COVID-19. In DNA, the CDR3 is TGTGCCAGCAGTGACTATGTTTTCAATCAGCCCCAGCATTTT. Protein product: CASSDYVFNQPQHF.